These 9 T cell receptor beta chains came from one sample sequenced in a study of shared clonotypes between healthy human individuals. Produced via immunoSEQ multiplex PCR; TCRdb's table is partial and in-frame only. The sample has 550,000 to 800,000 clones, about nine tenths seen once. Sequencing input: memory CD8+ T cells from PBMCs. Subset noted: CD45RO+ cells pooled with CCR7-negative TemRA cells. The receptors here all came from a man aged 18 to 30 in good health. Some clones in this sample may be carry-over from other donors' samples.

The genes are TRBV15 and TRBJ1-2; maybe TRBD1 (6 bases). This CDR3 is built from 14 residues. The germline V gene has CDR1 LNHNV and CDR2 YYDKDF (reference sequence). V shed 2 bases and J shed 6 bases, with 13 bases lying between them. For the CDR3, the DNA is TGTGCCACCAGCAGAACAGGGAACTCGGATGGCTACACCTTC. Its translation is CATSRTGNSDGYTF.

Written as DNA, the CDR3 is TGTGCCAGCAGCGGAAGGGGGAACCAGAACACTGAAGCTTTCTTT. Protein sequence: CASSGRGNQNTEAFF. The V call is TRBV9, the J call TRBJ1-1; TRBD1 might be the D (6 bases). V was trimmed by 3 bases and J by 1 base, leaving 13 bases between them. The V gene's germline CDR1 is SGDLS and CDR2 YYNGEE. CDR3 length equals 15 residues.

The chain is built from TRBV28 and TRBJ2-3, with TRBD2 identical over 15 bases. V shed 4 bases and J 4 bases; nucleotides not matched to a gene: 6. The CDR3 contains 17 residues. Germline CDR1 and CDR2: MDHEN and SYDVKM. The CDR3 DNA reads as TGTGCCAGCAGTTGGGGACTAGCGGGAGGAACCGCAGATACGCAGTATTTT. The encoded protein is CASSWGLAGGTADTQYF.

This chain connects TRBV7-9 to TRBJ2-7; 7 nucleotides align to TRBD1. In germline, CDR1 is SEHNR, CDR2 FQNEAQ (reference sequence). The CDR3 spans 12 residues. V lost 4 bases and J lost 13; bases outside the gene matches: 10. In DNA, the CDR3 is TGTGCCAGCAGCTCTCGTGTAGACAGGGCTTACTTC. Its protein product is CASSSRVDRAYF.

This chain links TRBV19 with TRBJ2-1, with 10 bases fitting TRBD1. The germline CDR1 and CDR2 sequences are LNHDA and SQIVND (reference sequence). Unmatched junction bases numbered 11, after V lost 6 bases and J lost 9 bases. The CDR3 loop spans 15 amino acids. CDR3 loop: CASSYNSGTGVEQFF. CDR3 DNA: TGTGCCAGTAGCTATAACTCCGGGACAGGGGTTGAGCAGTTCTTC.

The genes are TRBV7-9 and TRBJ2-7; 7 nucleotides agree with TRBD2. The junction had 8 bases not matched to a gene; V was cut back by 0 bases and J by 0 bases. Germline-derived CDR1 and CDR2 are SEHNR and FQNEAQ (reference sequence). This CDR3 contains 17 residues. CDR3: CASSLALQGGSSYEQYF. CDR3 nucleotide sequence: TGTGCCAGCAGCTTAGCGCTCCAGGGAGGGAGCTCCTACGAGCAGTACTTC.

This clone was detected once. This chain connects TRBV27 to TRBJ2-1; D may match TRBD1 or TRBD2 (5 bases each). The CDR3 has 14 amino acids. The germline V gene has CDR1 MNHEY and CDR2 SMNVEV (reference sequence). Trimming pared 3 bases from V and 5 bases from J, leaving 11 bases between. The CDR3 DNA follows: TGTGCCAGCAGTTTGATGGGGGAGCACAATGAGCAGTTCTTC. Translated: CASSLMGEHNEQFF.

This chain links TRBV4-1 with TRBJ1-5; D is perhaps TRBD1 (5 bases). Trimming shortened V by 0 bases and J by 7 bases, and 16 bases separated the two germline ends. CDR3 size: 16 residues. The germline V gene has CDR1 MGHRA and CDR2 YSYEKL. The CDR3 here is CASSQDPGRVGQPQHF. CDR3 sequence (DNA): TGCGCCAGCAGCCAAGATCCGGGCAGGGTGGGGCAGCCCCAGCATTTT.

Turning to this clone: The junction does not match germline at one end; this may be a read error. The gene calls are TRBV27 and TRBJ2-7; 8 positions match TRBD1. The CDR3 loop spans 16 amino acids. Germline V gene data show CDR1 as MNHEY and CDR2 as SMNVEV (reference sequence). DNA of the CDR3: TGTGCCAGCAGTCTATCAGGGGGCCAACTTTCCTACGAGCAGTACTTC. Encoded protein: CASSLSGGQLSYEQYF.